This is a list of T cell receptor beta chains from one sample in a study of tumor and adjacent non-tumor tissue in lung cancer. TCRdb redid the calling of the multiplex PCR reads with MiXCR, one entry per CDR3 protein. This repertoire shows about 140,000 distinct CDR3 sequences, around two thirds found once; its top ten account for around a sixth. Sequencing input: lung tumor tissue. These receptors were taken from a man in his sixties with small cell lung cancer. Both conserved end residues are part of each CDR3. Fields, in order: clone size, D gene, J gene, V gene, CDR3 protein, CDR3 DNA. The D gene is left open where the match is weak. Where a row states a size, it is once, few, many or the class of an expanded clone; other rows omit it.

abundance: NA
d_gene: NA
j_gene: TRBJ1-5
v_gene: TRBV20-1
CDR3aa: CSAKSRGRRSNQPQHF
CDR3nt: TGCAGTGCAAAGTCCAGGGGAAGACGGAGCAATCAGCCCCAGCATTTT

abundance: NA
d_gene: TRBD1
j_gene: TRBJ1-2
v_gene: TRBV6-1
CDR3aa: CASSAPGDRVVHF
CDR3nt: TGTGCCAGCAGTGCTCCCGGAGACAGGGTGGTACACTTC

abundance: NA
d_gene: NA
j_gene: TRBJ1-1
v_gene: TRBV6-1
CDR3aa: CVSILQANTEAFF
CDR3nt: TGTGTCAGCATCCTACAGGCTAACACTGAAGCTTTCTTT

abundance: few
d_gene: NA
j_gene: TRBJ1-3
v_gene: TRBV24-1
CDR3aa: CATTTRPSVGNTIYF
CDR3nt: TGTGCCACCACCACCCGGCCCTCCGTGGGAAACACCATATATTTT

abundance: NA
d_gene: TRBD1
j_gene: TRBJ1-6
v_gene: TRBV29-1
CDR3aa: CSVATGWDSPLHF
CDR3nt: TGCAGCGTTGCGACAGGGTGGGACTCACCCCTCCACTTT

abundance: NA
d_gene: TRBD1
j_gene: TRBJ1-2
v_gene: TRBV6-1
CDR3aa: CASSASGQPLYVYTF
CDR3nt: TGTGCCAGCAGTGCTTCGGGACAGCCATTATATGTCTACACCTTC

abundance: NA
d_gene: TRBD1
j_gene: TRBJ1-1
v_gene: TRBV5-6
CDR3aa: CASSFGTGLATEASF
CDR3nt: TGTGCCAGCAGCTTCGGGACAGGCTTGGCCACTGAAGCTTCCTTT

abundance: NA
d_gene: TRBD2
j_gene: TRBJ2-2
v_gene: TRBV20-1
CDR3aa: CSAPNSGSSNTGELFF
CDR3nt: TGCAGTGCTCCTAATAGCGGGTCCTCGAACACCGGGGAGCTGTTTTTT

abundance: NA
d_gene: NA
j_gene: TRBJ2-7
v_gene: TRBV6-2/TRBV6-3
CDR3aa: CDSSYEGRTSKQYF
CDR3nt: TGTGACAGCAGTTACGAAGGCAGAACCTCCAAGCAGTACTTC

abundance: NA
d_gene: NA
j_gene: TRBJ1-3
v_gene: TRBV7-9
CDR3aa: CASSLGTFGNTIYF
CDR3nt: TGTGCCAGCAGCTTAGGGACGTTTGGAAACACCATATATTTT

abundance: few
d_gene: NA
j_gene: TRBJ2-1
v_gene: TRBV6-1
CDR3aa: CASSEAGGDDEQFF
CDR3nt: TGTGCCAGCAGTGAAGCCGGAGGGGATGATGAGCAGTTCTTC

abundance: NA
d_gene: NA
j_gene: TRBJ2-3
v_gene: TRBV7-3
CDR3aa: CASSLGGGADTQYF
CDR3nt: TGTGCCAGCAGCTTAGGGGGCGGCGCAGATACGCAGTATTTT

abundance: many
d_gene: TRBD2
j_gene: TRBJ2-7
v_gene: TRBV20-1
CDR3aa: CSAPSTRAGFSYEQYF
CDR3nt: TGCAGTGCTCCCTCCACTAGAGCGGGATTTTCCTACGAGCAGTACTTC

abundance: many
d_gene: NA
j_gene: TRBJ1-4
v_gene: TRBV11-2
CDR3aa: CASSPSSTGEKLFF
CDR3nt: TGTGCCAGCAGCCCGAGTTCGACCGGGGAAAAACTGTTTTTT

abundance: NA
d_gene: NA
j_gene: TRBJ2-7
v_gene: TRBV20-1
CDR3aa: CSARSSHNYYEQYF
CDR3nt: TGTAGTGCCCGCTCTTCCCACAACTACTACGAGCAGTACTTC

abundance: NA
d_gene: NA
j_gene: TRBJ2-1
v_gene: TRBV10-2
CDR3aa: CASSGVGNEQFF
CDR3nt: TGCGCCAGCAGTGGTGTCGGGAATGAGCAGTTCTTC

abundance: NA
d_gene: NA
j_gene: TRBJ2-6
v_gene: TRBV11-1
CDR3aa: CASSQTAGSGDNVLTF
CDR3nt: TGTGCCAGCAGTCAAACGGCGGGGTCTGGGGACAACGTCCTAACTTTC

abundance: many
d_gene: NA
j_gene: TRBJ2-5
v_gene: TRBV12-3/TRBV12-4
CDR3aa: CASSSRETQYF
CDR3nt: TGTGCCAGCAGTTCCCGAGAGACCCAGTACTTC

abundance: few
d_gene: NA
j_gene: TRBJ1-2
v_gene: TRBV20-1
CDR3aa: CSASGGANYGYTF
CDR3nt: TGCAGTGCTAGCGGGGGAGCTAACTATGGCTACACCTTC

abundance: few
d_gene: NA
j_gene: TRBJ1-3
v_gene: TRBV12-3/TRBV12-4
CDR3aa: CASTVRPGNTIYF
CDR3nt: TGTGCCAGCACAGTTAGGCCTGGAAACACCATATATTTT

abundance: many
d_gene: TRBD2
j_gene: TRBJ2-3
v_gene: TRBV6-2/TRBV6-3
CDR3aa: CASRRAGDGVDTQYF
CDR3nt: TGTGCCAGCAGAAGAGCGGGAGATGGTGTAGATACGCAGTATTTT

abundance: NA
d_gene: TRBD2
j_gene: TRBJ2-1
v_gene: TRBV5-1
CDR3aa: CASSFQLVGGAEQLF
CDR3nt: TGCGCCAGCAGCTTCCAACTAGTGGGAGGGGCTGAGCAGCTCTTC

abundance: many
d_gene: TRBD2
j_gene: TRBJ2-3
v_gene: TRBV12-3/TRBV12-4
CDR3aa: CASSGGGRDTQYF
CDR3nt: TGTGCCAGCAGTGGCGGGGGGAGAGATACGCAGTATTTT

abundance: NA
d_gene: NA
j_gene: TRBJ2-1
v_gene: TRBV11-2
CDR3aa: CTSSSSGGSYNEQFF
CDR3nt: TGTACCAGCAGCTCTTCCGGGGGCTCATACAATGAGCAGTTCTTC

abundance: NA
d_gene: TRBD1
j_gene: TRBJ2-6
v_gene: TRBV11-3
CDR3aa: CASSQGARANVLTF
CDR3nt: TGTGCCAGTAGCCAGGGGGCTAGGGCCAACGTCCTGACTTTC

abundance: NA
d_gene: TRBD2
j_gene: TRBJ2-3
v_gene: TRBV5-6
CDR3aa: CASSLGLALSDTPYF
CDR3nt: TGTGCCAGCAGCTTGGGACTAGCGCTCTCAGATACGCCGTATTTT

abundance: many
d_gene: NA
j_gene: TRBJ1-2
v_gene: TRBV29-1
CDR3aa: CSAGDDGYTF
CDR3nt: TGCAGCGCCGGGGATGATGGCTACACCTTC

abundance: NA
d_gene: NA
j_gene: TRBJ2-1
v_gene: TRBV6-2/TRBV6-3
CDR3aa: CASSCSIGGPPYNEQFF
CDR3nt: TGTGCCAGCAGTTGCTCAATCGGGGGCCCCCCCTACAATGAGCAGTTCTTC

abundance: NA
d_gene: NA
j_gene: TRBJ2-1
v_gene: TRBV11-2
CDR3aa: CASRLARGGGHEQFF
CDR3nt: TGTGCCAGCAGGTTAGCCCGCGGAGGGGGGCATGAACAGTTCTTC

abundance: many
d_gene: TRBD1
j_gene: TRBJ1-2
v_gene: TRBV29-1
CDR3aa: CSVERTGSYGYTF
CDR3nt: TGCAGCGTGGAGCGGACAGGGTCCTATGGCTACACCTTC

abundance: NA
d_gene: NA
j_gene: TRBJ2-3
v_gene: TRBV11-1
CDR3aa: CASTVVMGVAGADTQYF
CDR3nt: TGTGCCAGCACCGTAGTCATGGGAGTGGCCGGTGCAGATACGCAGTATTTT

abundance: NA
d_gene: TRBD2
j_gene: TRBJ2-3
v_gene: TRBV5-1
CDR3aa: CASAISGGNTDTQYF
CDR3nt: TGCGCCAGCGCCATCTCGGGAGGGAATACAGATACGCAGTATTTT

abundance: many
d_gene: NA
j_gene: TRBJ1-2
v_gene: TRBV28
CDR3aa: CASSSFYGYTF
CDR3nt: TGTGCCAGCAGTTCGTTCTATGGCTACACCTTC

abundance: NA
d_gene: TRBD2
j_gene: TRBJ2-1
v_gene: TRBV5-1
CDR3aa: CASSLTGTSGLNEQFF
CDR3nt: TGCGCCAGCAGCCTGACCGGGACTAGCGGTTTGAATGAGCAGTTCTTC

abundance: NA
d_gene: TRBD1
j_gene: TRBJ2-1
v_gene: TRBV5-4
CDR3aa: CASSLGDRIPNEQFF
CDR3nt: TGTGCCAGCAGCTTAGGGGACAGGATCCCCAATGAGCAGTTCTTC

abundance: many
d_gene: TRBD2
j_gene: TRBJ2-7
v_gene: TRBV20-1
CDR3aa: CSASDWEGNTYEQYF
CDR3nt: TGCAGTGCTTCTGACTGGGAGGGGAATACCTACGAGCAGTACTTC

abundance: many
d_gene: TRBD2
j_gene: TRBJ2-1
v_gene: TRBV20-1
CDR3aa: CSAETSFNEQFF
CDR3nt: TGCAGTGCCGAGACTAGCTTCAATGAGCAGTTCTTC